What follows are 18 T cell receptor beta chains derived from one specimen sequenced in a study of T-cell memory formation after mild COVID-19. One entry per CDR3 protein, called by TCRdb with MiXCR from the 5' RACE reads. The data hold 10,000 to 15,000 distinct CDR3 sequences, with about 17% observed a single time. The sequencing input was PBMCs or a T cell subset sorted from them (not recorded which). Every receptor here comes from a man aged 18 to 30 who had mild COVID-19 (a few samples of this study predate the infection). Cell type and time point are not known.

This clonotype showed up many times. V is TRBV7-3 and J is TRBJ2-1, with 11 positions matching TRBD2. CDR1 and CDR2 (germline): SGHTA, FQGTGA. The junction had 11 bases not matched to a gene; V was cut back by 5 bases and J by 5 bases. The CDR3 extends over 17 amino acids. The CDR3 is CASSPQPGLAEHNEQFF. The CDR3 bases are TGTGCCAGCAGCCCCCAACCGGGACTAGCGGAACACAATGAGCAGTTCTTC.

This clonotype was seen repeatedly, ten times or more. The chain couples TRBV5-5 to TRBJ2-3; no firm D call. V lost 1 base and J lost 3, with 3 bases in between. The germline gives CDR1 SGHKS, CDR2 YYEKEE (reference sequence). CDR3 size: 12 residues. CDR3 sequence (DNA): TGTGCCAGCAGCTTGTGGACAGATACGCAGTATTTT. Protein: CASSLWTDTQYF.

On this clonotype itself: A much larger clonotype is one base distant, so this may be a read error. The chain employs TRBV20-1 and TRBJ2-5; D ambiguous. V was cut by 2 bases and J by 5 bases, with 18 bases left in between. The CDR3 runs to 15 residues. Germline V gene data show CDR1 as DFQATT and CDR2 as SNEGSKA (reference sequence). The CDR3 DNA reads TGCAGTGCTAGACCGTCGCGCAGTGTAGAGGAGACCCAGTACTTC. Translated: CSARPSRSVEETQYF.

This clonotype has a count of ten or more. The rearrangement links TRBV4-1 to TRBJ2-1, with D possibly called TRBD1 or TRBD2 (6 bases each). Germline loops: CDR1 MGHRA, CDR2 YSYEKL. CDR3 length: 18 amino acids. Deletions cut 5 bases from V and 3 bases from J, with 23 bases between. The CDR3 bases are TGCGCCAGCAGCACCCAATTAAGGGGGGAGATTTACTACAATGAGCAGTTCTTC. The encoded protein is CASSTQLRGEIYYNEQFF.

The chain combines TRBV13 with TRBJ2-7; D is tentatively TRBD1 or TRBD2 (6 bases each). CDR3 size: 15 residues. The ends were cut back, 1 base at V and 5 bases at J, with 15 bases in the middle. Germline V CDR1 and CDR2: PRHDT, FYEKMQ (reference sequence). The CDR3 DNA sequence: TGTGCCAGCAGCTTAGCGAGGGGGACTGGGGACGAGCAGTACTTC. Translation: CASSLARGTGDEQYF.

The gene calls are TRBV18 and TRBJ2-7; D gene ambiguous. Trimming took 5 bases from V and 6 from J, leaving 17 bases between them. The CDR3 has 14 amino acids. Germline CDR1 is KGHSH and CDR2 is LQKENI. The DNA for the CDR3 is TGTGCCAGCTCAATTGGACCCCGAGGCTTCGAGCAGTACGTC. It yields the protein CASSIGPRGFEQYV.

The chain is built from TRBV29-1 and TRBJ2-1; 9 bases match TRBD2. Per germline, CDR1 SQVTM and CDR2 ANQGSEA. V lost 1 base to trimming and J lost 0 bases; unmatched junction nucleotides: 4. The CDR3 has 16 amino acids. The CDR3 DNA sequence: TGCAGCGTTGAAGTTAGCGGGAGTGGCTCCTACAATGAGCAGTTCTTC. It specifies CSVEVSGSGSYNEQFF.

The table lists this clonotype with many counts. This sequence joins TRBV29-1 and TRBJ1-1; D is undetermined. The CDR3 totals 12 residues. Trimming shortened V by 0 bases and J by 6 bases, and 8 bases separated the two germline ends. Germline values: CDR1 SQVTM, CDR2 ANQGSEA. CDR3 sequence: CSVEDVRAEAFF. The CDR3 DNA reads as TGCAGCGTTGAAGATGTCCGGGCTGAAGCTTTCTTT. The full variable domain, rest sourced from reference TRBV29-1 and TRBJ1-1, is SAVISQKPSRDICQRGTSLTIQCQVDSQVTMMFWYRQQPGQSLTLIATANQGSEATYESGFVIDKFPISRPNLTFSTLTVSNMSPEDSSIYLCSVEDVRAEAFFGQGTRLTVV.

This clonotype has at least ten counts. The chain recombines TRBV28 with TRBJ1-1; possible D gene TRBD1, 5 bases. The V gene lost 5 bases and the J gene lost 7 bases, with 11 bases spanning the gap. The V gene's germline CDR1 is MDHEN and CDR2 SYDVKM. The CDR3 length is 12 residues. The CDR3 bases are TGTGCCAGCAGTACCCCGAGGGGTGAAGCTTTCTTT. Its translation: CASSTPRGEAFF.

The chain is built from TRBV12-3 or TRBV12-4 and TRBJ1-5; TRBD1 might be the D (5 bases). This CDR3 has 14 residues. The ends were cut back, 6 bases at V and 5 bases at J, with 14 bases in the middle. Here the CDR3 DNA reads TGTGCCAGCAGCCTGACAGCGCCTGATCAGCCCCAGCATTTT. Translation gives CASSLTAPDQPQHF.

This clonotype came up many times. The CDR3 DNA reads TGTGCCAGCACCTGGGGCCGGGGGCTTCAATCATGGGAGCAGTTCTTC. Translation: CASTWGRGLQSWEQFF. The genes are TRBV5-6 and TRBJ2-1, with D possibly being TRBD1 or TRBD2 (6 bases each). Trimming pared 6 bases from V and 10 bases from J, leaving 26 bases between. This CDR3 has 16 amino acids. CDR1 and CDR2 (germline): SGHDT, YYEEEE.

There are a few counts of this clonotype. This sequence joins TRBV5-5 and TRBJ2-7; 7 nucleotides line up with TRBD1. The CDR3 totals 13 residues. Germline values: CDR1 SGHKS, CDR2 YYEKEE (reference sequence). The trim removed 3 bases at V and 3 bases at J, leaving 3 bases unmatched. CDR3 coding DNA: TGTGCCAGCAGCTGGACAGGTCTCTACGAGCAGTACTTC. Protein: CASSWTGLYEQYF.

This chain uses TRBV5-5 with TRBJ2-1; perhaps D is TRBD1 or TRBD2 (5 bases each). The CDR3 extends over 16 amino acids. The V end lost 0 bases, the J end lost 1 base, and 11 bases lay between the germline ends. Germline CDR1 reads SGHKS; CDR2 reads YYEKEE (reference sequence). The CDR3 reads CASSLGEGPSYNEQFF. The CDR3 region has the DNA TGTGCCAGCAGCTTGGGAGAGGGGCCTTCCTACAATGAGCAGTTCTTC.

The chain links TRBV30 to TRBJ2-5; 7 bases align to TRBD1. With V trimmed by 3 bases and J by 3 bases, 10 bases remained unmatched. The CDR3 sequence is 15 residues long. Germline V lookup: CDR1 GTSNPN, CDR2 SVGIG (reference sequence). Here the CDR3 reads CAWRKRRGNKETQYF. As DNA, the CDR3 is TGTGCCTGGAGAAAACGCAGGGGGAACAAAGAGACCCAGTACTTC.

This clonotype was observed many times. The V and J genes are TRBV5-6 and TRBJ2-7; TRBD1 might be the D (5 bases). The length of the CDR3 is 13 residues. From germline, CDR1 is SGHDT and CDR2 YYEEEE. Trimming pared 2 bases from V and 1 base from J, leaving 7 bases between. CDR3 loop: CASSFQGSYEQYV. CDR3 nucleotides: TGTGCCAGCAGCTTTCAGGGATCCTACGAGCAGTACGTC.

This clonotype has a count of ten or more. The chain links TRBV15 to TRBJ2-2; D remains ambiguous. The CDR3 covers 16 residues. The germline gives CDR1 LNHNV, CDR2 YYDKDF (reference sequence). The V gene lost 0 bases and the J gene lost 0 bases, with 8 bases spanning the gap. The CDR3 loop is CATSREWHPNTGELFF. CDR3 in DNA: TGTGCCACCAGCAGAGAATGGCATCCGAACACCGGGGAGCTGTTTTTT. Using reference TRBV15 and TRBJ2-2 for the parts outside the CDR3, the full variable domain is DAMVIQNPRYQVTQFGKPVTLSCSQTLNHNVMYWYQQKSSQAPKLLFHYYDKDFNNEADTPDNFQSRRPNTSFCFLDIRSPGLGDTAMYLCATSREWHPNTGELFFGEGSRLTVL.

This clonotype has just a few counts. Here the CDR3 DNA reads TGTGCCAGCAGCCCGCCGGGAATTAGATCCTACGAGCAGTACTTC. Translating gives CASSPPGIRSYEQYF. The J gene is TRBJ2-7, the V gene TRBV6-5; tentatively, D is TRBD2 (5 bases). Germline CDR1 reads MNHEY; CDR2 reads SVGAGI. The CDR3 runs 15 residues. V lost 6 bases and J 1 base, leaving 16 bases between the germline ends.

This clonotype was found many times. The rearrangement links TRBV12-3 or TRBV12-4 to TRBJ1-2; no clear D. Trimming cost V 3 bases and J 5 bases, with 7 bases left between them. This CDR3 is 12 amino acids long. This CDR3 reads CASSFTPYGYTF. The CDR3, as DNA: TGTGCCAGCAGTTTTACCCCATATGGCTACACCTTC.